This TCR beta chain appears in the sequencing data of a study of T cell clonality in common variable immunodeficiency. The ends were cut back, 0 bases at V and 7 bases at J, with 19 bases in the middle. CDR3 size: 16 residues. The germline V gene has CDR1 GTSNPN and CDR2 SVGIG (reference sequence). Study-level findings and limits: In common variable immunodeficiency, TCR beta chains reportedly carried fewer deletions and N-nucleotide insertions. CVID subjects shared fewer TCRbeta clones than healthy controls did. TCRbeta clonality was increased in CVID versus healthy controls.

The data were produced by immunoSEQ multiplex PCR, yet TCRdb's version contains in-frame clones alone and is incomplete. The specimen has about 42,000 clones, none found just once. This clone was counted many times. As yet, its antigen is unknown. The CDR3 end falls 3 residues outside the read, so it is completed with the germline J gene. The genes are TRBV30 and TRBJ1-5, with TRBD1 as a possible D gene (6 bases). This TCR derives from a person aged 18-70 years in good health. Specimen: peripheral blood mononuclear cells. The covered CDR3 bases are TGTGCCTGGAGTGTGAAGGGCGCAGGGGTAGGGCAGCCC. Translation gives CAWSVKGAGVGQP. The entire CDR3 protein reads CAWSVKGAGVGQPQHF.